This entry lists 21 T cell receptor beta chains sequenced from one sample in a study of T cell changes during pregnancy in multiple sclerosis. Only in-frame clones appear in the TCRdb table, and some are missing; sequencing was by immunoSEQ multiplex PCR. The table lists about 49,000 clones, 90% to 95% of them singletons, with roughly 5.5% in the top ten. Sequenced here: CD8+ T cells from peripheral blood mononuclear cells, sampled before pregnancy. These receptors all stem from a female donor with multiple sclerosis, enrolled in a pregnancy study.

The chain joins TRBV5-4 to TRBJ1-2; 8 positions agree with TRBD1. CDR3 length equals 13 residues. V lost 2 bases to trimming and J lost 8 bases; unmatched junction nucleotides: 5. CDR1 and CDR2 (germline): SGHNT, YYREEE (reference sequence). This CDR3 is CASSFRGQGGYTF. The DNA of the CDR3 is TGTGCCAGCAGCTTCAGGGGGCAAGGAGGCTACACCTTC.

The CDR3 spells CASSFGTGEGKLFF. For the CDR3, the DNA is TGTGCCAGCAGCTTCGGGACAGGGGAAGGAAAACTGTTTTTT. This rearrangement joins TRBV13 to TRBJ1-4; 10 bases agree with TRBD1. The CDR3 is made up of 14 amino acids. J was trimmed by 10 bases and V by 3 bases; bases with no gene match: 5. Germline V lookup: CDR1 PRHDT, CDR2 FYEKMQ (reference sequence).

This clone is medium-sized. The CDR3 DNA reads TGTGCCAGCAGCTTAGAAGGCGGGTTGGCTAGCGGGAGCACAGATACGCAGTATTTT. Its translation: CASSLEGGLASGSTDTQYF. The rearrangement links TRBV7-6 to TRBJ2-3; 8 nucleotides match TRBD2. V was clipped by 1 base and J by 0 bases; unmatched bases: 12. The CDR3 contains 19 residues. CDR1 SGHVS and CDR2 FNYEAQ come from the germline V gene.

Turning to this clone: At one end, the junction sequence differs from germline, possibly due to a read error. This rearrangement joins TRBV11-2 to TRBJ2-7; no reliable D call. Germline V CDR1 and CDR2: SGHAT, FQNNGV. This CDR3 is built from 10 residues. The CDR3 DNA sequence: TGTGCCAGCAGGTCCTCCGAGCAGTACTTC. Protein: CASRSSEQYF.

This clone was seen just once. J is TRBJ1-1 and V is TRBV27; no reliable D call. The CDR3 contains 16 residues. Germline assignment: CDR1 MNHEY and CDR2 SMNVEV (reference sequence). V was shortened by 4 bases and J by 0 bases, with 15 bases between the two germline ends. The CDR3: CASSSDPGKMNTEAFF. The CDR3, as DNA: TGTGCCAGCAGTTCTGACCCGGGGAAAATGAACACTGAAGCTTTCTTT.

CDR3 bases: TGTGCCAGCAGTGACGCGGGGGAGGGCTACAATGAGCAGTTCTTC. It yields the protein CASSDAGEGYNEQFF. This chain uses TRBV6-4 with TRBJ2-1; 7 bases agree with TRBD2. After removal of 2 bases from V and 3 bases from J, the junction contained 4 bases not matched to a gene. Germline CDR1 reads MRHNA; CDR2 reads SNTAGT. CDR3 length: 15 residues.

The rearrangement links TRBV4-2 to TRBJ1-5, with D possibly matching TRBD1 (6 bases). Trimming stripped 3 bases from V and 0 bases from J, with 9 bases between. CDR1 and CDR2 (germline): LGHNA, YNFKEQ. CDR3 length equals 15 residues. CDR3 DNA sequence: TGTGCCAGCAGCCAGGACAGTACTAGCAATCAGCCCCAGCATTTT. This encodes CASSQDSTSNQPQHF.

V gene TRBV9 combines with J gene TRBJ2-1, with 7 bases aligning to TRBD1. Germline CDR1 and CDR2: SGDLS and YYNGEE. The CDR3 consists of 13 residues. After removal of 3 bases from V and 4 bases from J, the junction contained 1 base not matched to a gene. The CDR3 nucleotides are TGTGCCAGCAGCGAGACAGGGTACAATGAGCAGTTCTTC. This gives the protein CASSETGYNEQFF.

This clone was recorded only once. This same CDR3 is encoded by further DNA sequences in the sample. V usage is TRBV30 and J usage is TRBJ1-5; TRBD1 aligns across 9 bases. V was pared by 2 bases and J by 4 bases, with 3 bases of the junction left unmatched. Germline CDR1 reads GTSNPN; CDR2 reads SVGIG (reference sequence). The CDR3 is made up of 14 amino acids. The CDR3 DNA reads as TGTGCCTGGAGTCCAGGACAGGGGAATCAGCCCCAGCATTTT. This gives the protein CAWSPGQGNQPQHF.

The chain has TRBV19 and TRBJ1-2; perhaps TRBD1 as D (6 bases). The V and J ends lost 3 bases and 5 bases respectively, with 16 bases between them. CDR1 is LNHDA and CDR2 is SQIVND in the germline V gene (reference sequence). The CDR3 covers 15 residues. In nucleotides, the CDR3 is TGTGCCAGTAGTATTATAGCGGGGGCGCAATATGGCTACACCTTC. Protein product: CASSIIAGAQYGYTF.

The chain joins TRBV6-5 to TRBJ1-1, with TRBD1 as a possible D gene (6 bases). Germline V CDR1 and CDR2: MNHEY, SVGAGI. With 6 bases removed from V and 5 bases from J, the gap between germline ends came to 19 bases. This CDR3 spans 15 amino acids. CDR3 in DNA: TGTGCCAGCAGGGTGGGGAAGGGGGTCAAGACTGAAGCTTTCTTT. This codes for CASRVGKGVKTEAFF.

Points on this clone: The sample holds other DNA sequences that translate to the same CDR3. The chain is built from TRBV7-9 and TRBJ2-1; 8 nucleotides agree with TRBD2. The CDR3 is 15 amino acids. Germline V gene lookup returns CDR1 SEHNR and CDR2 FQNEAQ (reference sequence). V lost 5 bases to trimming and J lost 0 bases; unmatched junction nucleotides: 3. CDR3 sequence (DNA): TGTGCCAGCAGCCCGAGCGGGAGCTCCTACAATGAGCAGTTCTTC. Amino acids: CASSPSGSSYNEQFF.

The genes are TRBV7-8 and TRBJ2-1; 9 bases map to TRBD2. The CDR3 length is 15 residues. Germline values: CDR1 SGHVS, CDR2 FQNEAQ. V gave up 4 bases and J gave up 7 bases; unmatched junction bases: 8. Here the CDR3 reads CASSSTSGSSNEQFF. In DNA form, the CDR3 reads TGTGCCAGCAGCTCAACTAGCGGGTCTTCTAATGAGCAGTTCTTC.

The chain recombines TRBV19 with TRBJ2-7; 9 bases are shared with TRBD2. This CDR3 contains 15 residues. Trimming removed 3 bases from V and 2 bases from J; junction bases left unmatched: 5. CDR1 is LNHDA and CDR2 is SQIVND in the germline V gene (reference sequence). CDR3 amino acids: CASSMASGAPYEQYF. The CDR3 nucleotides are TGTGCCAGTAGTATGGCTAGCGGGGCCCCCTACGAGCAGTACTTC.

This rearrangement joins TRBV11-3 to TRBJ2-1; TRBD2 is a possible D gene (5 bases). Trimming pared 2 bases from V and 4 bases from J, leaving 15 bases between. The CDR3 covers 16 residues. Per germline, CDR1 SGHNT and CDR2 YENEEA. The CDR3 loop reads CASSLRSGAQYNEQFF. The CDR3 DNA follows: TGTGCCAGCAGCTTACGAAGCGGAGCACAATACAATGAGCAGTTCTTC.

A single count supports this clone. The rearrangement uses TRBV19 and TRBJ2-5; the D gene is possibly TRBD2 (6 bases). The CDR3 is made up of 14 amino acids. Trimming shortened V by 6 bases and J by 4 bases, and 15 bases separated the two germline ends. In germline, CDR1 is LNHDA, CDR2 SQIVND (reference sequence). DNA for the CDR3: TGTGCCAGTAGCAGCTCGACTAGTAGAGAGACCCAGTACTTC. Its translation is CASSSSTSRETQYF.

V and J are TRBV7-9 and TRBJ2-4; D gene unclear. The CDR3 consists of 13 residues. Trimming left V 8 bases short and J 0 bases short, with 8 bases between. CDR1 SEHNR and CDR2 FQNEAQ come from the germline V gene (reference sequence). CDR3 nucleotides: TGTGCCAGCGGAGAGCTAGCCAAAAACATTCAGTACTTC. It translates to CASGELAKNIQYF.

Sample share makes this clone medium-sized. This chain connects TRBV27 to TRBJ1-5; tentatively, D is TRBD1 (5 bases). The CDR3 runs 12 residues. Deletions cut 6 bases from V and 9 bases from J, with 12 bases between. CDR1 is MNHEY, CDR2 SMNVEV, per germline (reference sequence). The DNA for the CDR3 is TGTGCCAGCAGGGCCGGGGGTGGGCCCCAGCATTTT. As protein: CASRAGGGPQHF.

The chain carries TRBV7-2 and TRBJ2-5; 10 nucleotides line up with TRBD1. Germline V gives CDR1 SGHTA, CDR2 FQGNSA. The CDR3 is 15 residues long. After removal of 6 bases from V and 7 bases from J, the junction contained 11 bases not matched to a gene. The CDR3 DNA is TGTGCCAGCAGAGCAAGGACAGGGGGTGTAGGGACCCAGTACTTC. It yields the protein CASRARTGGVGTQYF.

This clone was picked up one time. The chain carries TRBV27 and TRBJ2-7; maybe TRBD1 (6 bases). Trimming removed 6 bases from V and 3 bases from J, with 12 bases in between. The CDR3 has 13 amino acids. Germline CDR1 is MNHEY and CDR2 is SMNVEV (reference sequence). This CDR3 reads CASRAGTYYEQYF. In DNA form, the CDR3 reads TGTGCCAGCAGGGCCGGGACATACTACGAGCAGTACTTC.

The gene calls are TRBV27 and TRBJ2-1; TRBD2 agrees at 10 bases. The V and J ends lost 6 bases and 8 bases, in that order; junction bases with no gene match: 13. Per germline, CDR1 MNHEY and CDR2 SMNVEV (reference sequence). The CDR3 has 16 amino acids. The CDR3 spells CASRVAGGEVFYEQFF. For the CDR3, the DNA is TGTGCCAGCAGAGTAGCGGGAGGTGAGGTTTTCTATGAGCAGTTCTTC.